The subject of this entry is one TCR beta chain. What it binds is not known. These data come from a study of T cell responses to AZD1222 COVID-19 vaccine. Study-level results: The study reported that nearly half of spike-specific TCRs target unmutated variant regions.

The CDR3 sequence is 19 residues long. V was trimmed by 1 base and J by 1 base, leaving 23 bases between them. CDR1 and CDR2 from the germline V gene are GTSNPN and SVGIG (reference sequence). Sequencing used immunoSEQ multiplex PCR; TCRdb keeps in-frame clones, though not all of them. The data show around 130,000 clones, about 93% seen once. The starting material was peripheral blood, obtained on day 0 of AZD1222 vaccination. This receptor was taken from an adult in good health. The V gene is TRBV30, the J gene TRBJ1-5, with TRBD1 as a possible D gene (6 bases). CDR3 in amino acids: CAWSGRGQKTRLSNQPQHF. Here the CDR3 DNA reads TGTGCCTGGAGTGGTCGAGGACAGAAGACGAGGTTGAGCAATCAGCCCCAGCATTTT.